Below are 28 T cell receptor beta chains sequenced from a single sample in a study of low-dose radiotherapy and immunotherapy resistance in tumors (dated by TCRdb to the early 2020s). Sequencing was performed on an Illumina HiSeq 2500. Superscript III and a set of TRAV- and TRBV-specific primers were used to synthesize first-strand cDNA, so that both TCRalpha and TCRbeta chains were covered. A roughly 19-cycle PCR with Phusion amplified the TCRs, pairing a constant-region primer with the adapter that was attached to the V primers. TCRdb cleaned the public reads at Q25 with fastp, built clones with MiXCR and kept in-frame beta chains. Every entry covers one CDR3 protein and lists the most common genes and DNA from its rows. The sample profile shows 70,000 to 90,000 distinct CDR3 sequences; around 17% of them were found once. The ten most abundant clones make up over 2.5% of the sample. The time point tag for this specimen amounts to: before trial treatment.

The sequencing used PBMCs, collected before treatment. The receptors here all came from a male donor with prostate cancer.

This chain connects TRBV12-2 to TRBJ2-1; the DNA was not used to check the table's D call, TRBD1. TRBV12-2 has pseudogene status. This CDR3 region has 17 residues. CDR3 DNA sequence: TGTGCAAGTCGCTTAGCACCCCGGGACAGAGCCTACAATGAGCAGTTCTTC. It specifies CASRLAPRDRAYNEQFF.

This clonotype showed up many times. One junction end disagrees with the germline gene, perhaps due to a read error. This chain uses TRBV5-1 with TRBJ2-7, with D possibly TRBD2 on 6 matching bases. Looked up from germline, CDR1 is SGHRS and CDR2 is YFSETQ. The CDR3 extends over 12 amino acids. In DNA, the CDR3 is TGTGCCAGCAGCTTGGGGGGATACGAGCAGTACTTC. Encoded protein: CASSLGGYEQYF.

This clonotype was found many times. The chain employs TRBV7-2 and TRBJ2-6; D remains unclear. Germline loops: CDR1 SGHTA, CDR2 FQGNSA. The CDR3 runs 14 residues. Trimming took 5 bases from V and 2 from J, leaving 7 bases between them. The CDR3 spells CASSPRAGANVLTF. In DNA, the CDR3 is TGTGCCAGCAGCCCGAGAGCTGGGGCCAACGTCCTGACTTTC.

This clonotype was picked up many times. This chain links TRBV4-2 with TRBJ1-5, with D maybe TRBD1 (5 bases). Trimming pared 4 bases from V and 5 bases from J, leaving 18 bases between. The CDR3 totals 16 residues. Germline V gene lookup returns CDR1 LGHNA and CDR2 YNFKEQ. CDR3: CASSPQERGEHQPQHF. CDR3 nucleotides: TGTGCCAGCAGCCCTCAGGAACGAGGGGAGCATCAGCCCCAGCATTTT.

This clonotype was counted many times. This chain joins TRBV5-5 and TRBJ2-2; a possible D gene is TRBD2 (5 bases). The CDR3 length is 15 residues. Germline loops: CDR1 SGHKS, CDR2 YYEKEE (reference sequence). Trimming shortened V by 7 bases and J by 4 bases, and 17 bases separated the two germline ends. CDR3 sequence: CASRRTVEGTGELFF. The CDR3 DNA is TGTGCCAGCCGTCGGACCGTAGAGGGCACCGGGGAGCTGTTTTTT.

The J gene is TRBJ2-1, the V gene TRBV3-1, with 11 bases that match TRBD2. There are 15 residues in the CDR3. Looked up from germline, CDR1 is LGHDT and CDR2 is YNNKEL (reference sequence). V was clipped by 5 bases and J by 4 bases; unmatched bases: 4. Here the CDR3 reads CASSVTSGTYNEQFF. The CDR3 bases are TGTGCCAGCAGCGTGACTAGCGGGACTTACAATGAGCAGTTCTTC.

This clonotype was recorded a few times. V gene TRBV18 combines with J gene TRBJ2-3; no definite D call. Germline V gives CDR1 KGHSH, CDR2 LQKENI. The ends were cut back, 4 bases at V and 1 base at J, with 12 bases in the middle. This CDR3 contains 15 residues. CDR3 bases: TGTGCCAGCTCACTCACGCGCAGCGGCACAGATACGCAGTATTTT. Translated: CASSLTRSGTDTQYF.

This clonotype was picked up many times. The CDR3 DNA follows: TGTGCCAGCAGTTACTTGGGCCGCGATCAGCCCCAGCATTTT. Protein: CASSYLGRDQPQHF. V is TRBV6-6 and J is TRBJ1-5; D is undetermined. The germline gives CDR1 MNHNY, CDR2 SVGAGI (reference sequence). The CDR3 runs to 14 residues. Trimming cost V 1 base and J 5 bases, with 9 bases left between them.

This clonotype was recorded at least ten times. The chain employs TRBV5-5 and TRBJ2-7, with D possibly being TRBD1 or TRBD2 (5 bases each). This CDR3 is built from 15 residues. Germline V gene data show CDR1 as SGHKS and CDR2 as YYEKEE (reference sequence). V lost 2 bases and J lost 2, with 14 bases in between. This CDR3 reads CASSFQGPGAYEQYF. CDR3 bases: TGTGCCAGCAGCTTCCAGGGACCTGGGGCCTACGAGCAGTACTTC.

This clonotype was seen many times. The gene calls are TRBV7-9 and TRBJ2-1; the D gene could be TRBD1 or TRBD2 (6 bases each). Deletions cut 1 base from V and 8 bases from J, with 21 bases between. This CDR3 spans 17 amino acids. Germline V CDR1 and CDR2: SEHNR, FQNEAQ (reference sequence). CDR3: CASSLEIWGAGRHEQFF. As DNA, the CDR3 is TGTGCCAGCAGCTTAGAGATCTGGGGGGCTGGTCGTCATGAGCAGTTCTTC.

The chain joins TRBV7-9 to TRBJ2-5; D is unclear. The CDR3 sequence is 13 residues long. CDR1 SEHNR and CDR2 FQNEAQ come from the germline V gene (reference sequence). Trimming shortened V by 0 bases and J by 1 base, and 3 bases separated the two germline ends. The CDR3 nucleotides are TGTGCCAGCAGCTTAGCCCTCCAAGAGACCCAGTACTTC. Its translation: CASSLALQETQYF.

This clonotype was seen ten or more times. This chain uses TRBV29-1 with TRBJ2-1; TRBD2 agrees at 8 bases. This CDR3 comprises 13 residues. The V gene end was trimmed by 3 bases and the J gene end by 4 bases; junction bases not matched to a gene: 2. Looked up from germline, CDR1 is SQVTM and CDR2 is ANQGSEA. CDR3 sequence reads: CSVDGGAYNEQFF. CDR3 nucleotides: TGCAGCGTTGACGGGGGGGCTTACAATGAGCAGTTCTTC.

This clonotype was recorded many times. The chain employs TRBV6-6 and TRBJ2-7; TRBD2 agrees at 10 bases. This CDR3 spans 13 amino acids. Per the germline V gene, CDR1 is MNHNY and CDR2 is SVGAGI (reference sequence). Trimming at V came to 5 bases and at J to 5 bases, leaving 3 bases not matched to a gene. The CDR3 loop is CASSPSGGDEQYF. The CDR3 DNA follows: TGTGCCAGCAGTCCTAGCGGGGGAGACGAGCAGTACTTC.

The DNA of the CDR3 is TGTGCCAGCAGTTTATCGCCGACAGGGTCCGAGCAGTACTTC. Its translation is CASSLSPTGSEQYF. The chain joins TRBV27 to TRBJ2-7, with 7 bases aligning to TRBD1. The CDR3 loop spans 14 amino acids. Germline V gene sequence: CDR1 MNHEY, CDR2 SMNVEV (reference sequence). The ends lost 0 bases at V and 6 bases at J; junction bases unmatched: 5.

This clonotype was counted at least ten times. In DNA form, the CDR3 reads TGTGCCAGCAGCGACGGACTTGGGGAGACCCAGTACTTC. Encoded protein: CASSDGLGETQYF. V and J are TRBV11-2 and TRBJ2-5; perhaps TRBD2 as D (5 bases). V lost 5 bases to trimming and J lost 5 bases, with 12 bases between them. The CDR3 extends over 13 amino acids. CDR1 SGHAT and CDR2 FQNNGV come from the germline V gene.

This clonotype was counted ten times or more. The chain is built from TRBV11-2 and TRBJ2-6; the D is unclear. Trimming shortened V by 6 bases and J by 0 bases, and 6 bases separated the two germline ends. CDR3 size: 14 residues. Per the germline V gene, CDR1 is SGHAT and CDR2 is FQNNGV. In nucleotides, the CDR3 is TGTGCCAGCAGTAAGAGCTCTGGGGCCAACGTCCTGACTTTC. Encoded protein: CASSKSSGANVLTF.

Ten or more counts support this clonotype. The chain uses TRBV21-1 and TRBJ1-2. TRBV21-1 counts as a pseudogene. The CDR3 spans 11 residues. In DNA, the CDR3 is TGTGCCAGCCGGATTTTAGGTGGCTACACCTTC. Protein: CASRILGGYTF.

This clonotype has at least ten counts. The chain is built from TRBV7-8 and TRBJ2-3, with D tentatively TRBD1 or TRBD2 (5 bases each). The CDR3 is 17 residues long. V was clipped by 5 bases and J by 6 bases, with 24 bases between them. Germline CDR1 and CDR2: SGHVS and FQNEAQ. DNA of the CDR3: TGTGCCAGCAGCCCTAGGGGTGGAGACTACGGCGGGGATACGCAGTATTTT. Residues: CASSPRGGDYGGDTQYF.

This clonotype was seen many times. The chain joins TRBV7-6 to TRBJ2-7; D is tentatively TRBD1 or TRBD2 (5 bases each). This CDR3 has 16 residues. From germline, CDR1 is SGHVS and CDR2 FNYEAQ. V gave up 1 base and J gave up 4 bases, with 17 bases separating them. CDR3 in amino acids: CASSLGAPRGGYEQYF. CDR3 nucleotides: TGTGCCAGCAGCTTAGGGGCGCCTAGGGGCGGGTACGAGCAGTACTTC.

This clonotype showed up many times. V usage is TRBV6-2 or TRBV6-3 and J usage is TRBJ1-2, with TRBD1 identical over 7 bases. The CDR3 loop spans 15 amino acids. Germline-derived CDR1 and CDR2 are MNHEY and SVGEGT. V trimming: 5 bases; J trimming: 8 bases; junction bases outside the gene matches: 14. Here the CDR3 reads CASSEGTGVVGGYTF. CDR3 coding DNA: TGTGCCAGCAGTGAAGGAACAGGGGTCGTCGGCGGCTACACCTTC.

For this clonotype: A much larger clone differs by one base, so this may be a read error. The chain recombines TRBV7-2 with TRBJ1-2; maybe TRBD1 (6 bases). This CDR3 is 19 amino acids long. V gave up 1 base and J gave up 7 bases, with 28 bases separating them. CDR1 SGHTA and CDR2 FQGNSA come from the germline V gene. The CDR3 nucleotides read TGTGCCAGCAGCTTAGAGGGCTGGCTTTCGGGGGCCGAGAGCTGTGGCTACACCTTC. It codes for CASSLEGWLSGAESCGYTF. Using reference TRBV7-2 and TRBJ1-2 for the parts outside the CDR3, the full variable domain is GAGVSQSPSNKVTEKGKDVELRCDPISGHTALYWYRQSLGQGLEFLIYFQGNSAPDKSGLPSDRFSAERTGGSVSTLTIQRTQQEDSAVYLCASSLEGWLSGAESCGYTFGSGTRLTVV.

At least ten counts were recorded for this clonotype. This chain links TRBV7-2 with TRBJ2-3, with 10 bases lining up with TRBD2. Trimming took 3 bases from V and 3 from J; bases not matched to a gene: 3. Germline-derived CDR1 and CDR2 are SGHTA and FQGNSA. The CDR3 covers 15 residues. The CDR3 here is CASSFTSGATDTQYF. The CDR3 region has the DNA TGTGCCAGCAGCTTTACTAGCGGGGCTACAGATACGCAGTATTTT. The full variable domain, completed using reference TRBV7-2 and TRBJ2-3, is GAGVSQSPSNKVTEKGKDVELRCDPISGHTALYWYRQSLGQGLEFLIYFQGNSAPDKSGLPSDRFSAERTGGSVSTLTIQRTQQEDSAVYLCASSFTSGATDTQYFGPGTRLTVL.

This clonotype has ten or more counts. In nucleotides, the CDR3 is TGTGCCAGCAGTCCCCGGCTAGCGGGGGGGGTTAGCTCCTACAATGAGCAGTTCTTC. It yields the protein CASSPRLAGGVSSYNEQFF. The chain is built from TRBV27 and TRBJ2-1; the match to TRBD2 covers 12 bases. The CDR3 extends over 19 amino acids. Germline CDR1 reads MNHEY; CDR2 reads SMNVEV (reference sequence). With 5 bases clipped from V and 0 bases from J, the junction kept 11 bases outside the gene matches.

The rearrangement uses TRBV6-8 and TRBJ2-2; no firm D call. The V end was cut by 0 bases, the J end by 2 bases, with 4 bases between. The CDR3 loop spans 14 amino acids. In germline, CDR1 is MNHGY, CDR2 SAAAGT. The CDR3 protein is CASSYSKNTGELFF. The CDR3 DNA reads TGTGCCAGCAGTTACTCCAAAAACACCGGGGAGCTGTTTTTT.

This clonotype was counted at least ten times. The chain recombines TRBV11-2 with TRBJ2-2; D unresolved. Germline V gives CDR1 SGHAT, CDR2 FQNNGV. Trimming stripped 0 bases from V and 0 bases from J, with 2 bases between. This CDR3 contains 14 residues. CDR3 sequence (DNA): TGTGCCAGCAGCTTAGATTCGAACACCGGGGAGCTGTTTTTT. This sequence encodes CASSLDSNTGELFF.

CDR3 loop: CASSGWDITYEQYF. CDR3 bases: TGTGCCAGCAGTGGCTGGGACATCACCTACGAGCAGTACTTC. V gene TRBV6-2 or TRBV6-3 combines with J gene TRBJ2-7; D possibly corresponds to TRBD1 (6 bases). Trimming removed 5 bases at V and 2 bases at J, with 13 bases between. Germline CDR1 reads MNHEY; CDR2 reads SVGEGT. The CDR3 sequence is 14 residues long.

In this sample, this clonotype turned up a few times. A far larger clone lies a single base away; this is likely a read error. The genes are TRBV24-1 and TRBJ2-7; D is possibly TRBD1 (5 bases). V was pared by 10 bases and J by 7 bases, with 16 bases between. The CDR3 runs to 12 residues. Germline CDR1 reads KGHDR; CDR2 reads SFDVKD. The CDR3 DNA follows: TGTGCCACTAGCCTTGACAGCAATGAGCAGTACTTC. It codes for CATSLDSNEQYF.

This clonotype was counted many times. The J gene is TRBJ2-3, the V gene TRBV7-2, with no clear D. Germline CDR1 SGHTA, CDR2 FQGNSA. Trimming stripped 1 base from V and 2 bases from J, with 13 bases between. CDR3 size: 16 residues. The CDR3 protein is CASSLGSRSHTDTQYF. The CDR3 coding sequence is TGTGCCAGCAGCTTAGGGTCGCGGTCCCACACAGATACGCAGTATTTT.